Here is one TCR beta chain with its context. These data belong to a study of blood T cell repertoires in COVID-19. Study background: Collection of acute and convalescent COVID-19 samples took place in the United States, Italy and Spain. The cDNA or gDNA used as material had been derived from T cells, B-cell-depleted T cells, or PBMCs.

How the authors handled the data: Scientists estimated how many nucleated cells there were by amplifying reference gene primers. The repertoire was sequenced with immunoSEQ multiplex PCR; TCRdb's copy has only in-frame clones and lacks some. That table furnishes V, J and clone size, whereas the DNA furnished D and trimming. In the table there are tens of thousands of clones, roughly 90% of which are singletons. The germline gives CDR1 KGHSH, CDR2 LQKENI. V was shortened by 3 bases and J by 9 bases, with 15 bases between the two germline ends. The CDR3 totals 13 residues. This sequence originates from a man aged 60 to 69 with acute or convalescent COVID-19. The sequencing sample was made of peripheral blood. V and J are TRBV18 and TRBJ2-7, with D tentatively TRBD1 (6 bases). The CDR3 DNA reads TGTGCCAGCTCACCGGAGTTAAGGGGGAGGCAGTACTTC. Translating it yields CASSPELRGRQYF.